This T cell receptor beta chain was retrieved from a study of identical twins. Germline loops: CDR1 MNHEY, CDR2 SMNVEV (reference sequence). V shed 2 bases and J 3 bases; nucleotides not matched to a gene: 7. The CDR3 totals 17 residues. Unique molecular identifiers were present on the cDNA, which also gained a universal primer site by template switching. TCRdb independently ran MiXCR on the 5' RACE reads; one entry per CDR3 protein. The sample shows around 490,000 distinct CDR3 sequences, approximately 20% of them seen only once. This sample was also put to use in a study of yellow fever vaccine responses in identical twins.

This clonotype originated in a woman between 18 and 30 years old in good health. Sequencing was performed on CD4+ T cells sorted from blood. The chain recombines TRBV27 with TRBJ2-2; 9 bases are shared with TRBD2. This CDR3 reads CASSLLSGGTYTGELFF. DNA of the CDR3: TGTGCCAGCAGTTTACTTAGCGGGGGCACTTACACCGGGGAGCTGTTTTTT.